This T cell receptor (beta chain) was sequenced in a study of T cell clonality in common variable immunodeficiency. This clone was picked up many times. Its antigen remains unidentified. The read falls 3 residues short of the CDR3 end, and the missing part is taken from the germline J gene. Broader study findings: What drives increased CVID clonality needs T cell subpopulation sequencing. TCRbeta clonality was increased in CVID versus healthy controls. CVID patient heterogeneity limited repertoire-clinical complication correlations. Reportedly, TCR beta sequences from common variable immunodeficiency showed fewer deletions and N-nucleotide insertions.

TCRdb's table, derived via immunoSEQ multiplex PCR, lists solely in-frame clones and lacks some. This sample has roughly 43,000 clones, each found more than once. From germline, CDR1 is DFQATT and CDR2 SNEGSKA (reference sequence). Trimming pared 4 bases from V and 2 bases from J, leaving 15 bases between. The CDR3 runs 15 residues. The sequencing sample was made of peripheral blood mononuclear cells. The J gene is TRBJ2-1, the V gene TRBV20-1; tentatively, D is TRBD1 (5 bases). The origin of this receptor is a person aged 18-70 years in good health. The CDR3 protein is CSANGRGHPYNEQFF. CDR3 DNA, as far as it was read: TGCAGTGCTAACGGTAGGGGCCATCCCTACAATGAG.